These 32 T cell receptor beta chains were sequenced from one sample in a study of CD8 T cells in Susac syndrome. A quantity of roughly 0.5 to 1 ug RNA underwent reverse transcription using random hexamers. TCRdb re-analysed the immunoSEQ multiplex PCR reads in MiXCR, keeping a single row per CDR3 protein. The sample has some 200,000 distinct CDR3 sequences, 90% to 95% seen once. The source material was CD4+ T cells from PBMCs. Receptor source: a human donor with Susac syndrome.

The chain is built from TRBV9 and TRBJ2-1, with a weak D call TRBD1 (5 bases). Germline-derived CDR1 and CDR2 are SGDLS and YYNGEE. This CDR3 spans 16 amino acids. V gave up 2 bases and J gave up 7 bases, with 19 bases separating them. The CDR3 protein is CASSVLGDSRFNEQFF. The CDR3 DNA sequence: TGTGCCAGCAGCGTTTTAGGGGATTCTCGGTTTAATGAGCAGTTCTTC.

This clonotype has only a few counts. For the CDR3, the DNA is TGTGCCAGCAGTGAGCGTTGGTTGACAGGGGTGCGGCAGTACTTC. This gives the protein CASSERWLTGVRQYF. The chain is built from TRBV12-3 or TRBV12-4 and TRBJ2-7, with 8 bases lining up with TRBD1. V shed 5 bases, J shed 9 bases, and the junction held 15 bases outside the gene matches. CDR3 length: 15 residues.

DNA for the CDR3: TGCGCCAGCAGCTTCGACCATAACACTGAAGCTTTCTTT. The encoded protein is CASSFDHNTEAFF. This chain links TRBV5-1 with TRBJ1-1; D remains ambiguous. Between the trimmed V and J ends, which lost 2 bases and 2 bases, there was a span of 7 bases. Germline CDR1 and CDR2: SGHRS and YFSETQ. The CDR3 length is 13 residues.

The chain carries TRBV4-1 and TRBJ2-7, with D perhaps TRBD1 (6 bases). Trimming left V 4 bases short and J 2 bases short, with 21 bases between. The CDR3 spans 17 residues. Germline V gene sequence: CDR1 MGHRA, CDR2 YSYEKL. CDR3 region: CASSPLVRNREPYEQYF. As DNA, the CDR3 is TGCGCCAGCAGCCCGCTCGTACGTAACAGGGAACCCTACGAGCAGTACTTC.

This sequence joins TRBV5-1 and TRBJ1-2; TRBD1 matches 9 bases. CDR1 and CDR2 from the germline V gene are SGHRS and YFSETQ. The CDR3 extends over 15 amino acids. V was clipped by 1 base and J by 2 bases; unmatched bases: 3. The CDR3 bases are TGCGCCAGCAGCTTGTTAGGGACAGGGAACTATGGCTACACCTTC. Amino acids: CASSLLGTGNYGYTF.

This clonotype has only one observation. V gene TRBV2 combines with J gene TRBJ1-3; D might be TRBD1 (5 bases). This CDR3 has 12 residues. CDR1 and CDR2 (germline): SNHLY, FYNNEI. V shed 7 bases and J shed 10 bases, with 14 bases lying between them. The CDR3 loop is CASKGTPRTIYF. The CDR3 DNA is TGTGCCAGCAAGGGGACGCCTCGAACCATATATTTT. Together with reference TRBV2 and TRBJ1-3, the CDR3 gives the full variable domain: EPEVTQTPSHQVTQMGQEVILRCVPISNHLYFYWYRQILGQKVEFLVSFYNNEISEKSEIFDDQFSVERPDGSNFTLKIRSTKLEDSAMYFCASKGTPRTIYFGEGSWLTVV.

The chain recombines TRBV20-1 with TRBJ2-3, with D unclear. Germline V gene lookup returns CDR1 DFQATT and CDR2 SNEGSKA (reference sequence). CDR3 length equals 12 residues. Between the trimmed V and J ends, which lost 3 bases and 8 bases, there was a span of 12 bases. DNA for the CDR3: TGCAGTGCTAGCTACTTAGGGTCTACGCAGTATTTT. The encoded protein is CSASYLGSTQYF.

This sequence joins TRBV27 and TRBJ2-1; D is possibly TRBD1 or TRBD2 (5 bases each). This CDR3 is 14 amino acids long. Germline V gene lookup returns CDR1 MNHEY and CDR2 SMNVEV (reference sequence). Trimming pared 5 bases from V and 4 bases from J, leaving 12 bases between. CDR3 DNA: TGTGCCAGCAGTAAAGGTGAGGGGTACAATGAGCAGTTCTTC. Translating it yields CASSKGEGYNEQFF.

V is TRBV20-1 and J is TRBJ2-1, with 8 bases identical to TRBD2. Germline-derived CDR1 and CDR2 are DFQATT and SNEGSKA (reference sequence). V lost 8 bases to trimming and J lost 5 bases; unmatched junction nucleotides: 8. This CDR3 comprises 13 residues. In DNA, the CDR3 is TGCAGTTGGTGGTTTAGCGGGAACAATGAGCAGTTCTTC. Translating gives CSWWFSGNNEQFF.

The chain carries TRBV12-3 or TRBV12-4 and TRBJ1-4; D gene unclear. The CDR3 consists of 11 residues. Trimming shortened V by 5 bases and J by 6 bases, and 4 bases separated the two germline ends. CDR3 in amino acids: CASSLYEKLFF. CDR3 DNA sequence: TGTGCCAGCAGTCTTTATGAAAAACTGTTTTTT.

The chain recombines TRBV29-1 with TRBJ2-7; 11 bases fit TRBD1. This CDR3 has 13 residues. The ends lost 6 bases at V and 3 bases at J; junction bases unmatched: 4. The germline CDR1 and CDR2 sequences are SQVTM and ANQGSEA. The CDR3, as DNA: TGCAGCGTGGGACAGGGGGTTCTCTACGAGCAGTACTTC. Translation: CSVGQGVLYEQYF.

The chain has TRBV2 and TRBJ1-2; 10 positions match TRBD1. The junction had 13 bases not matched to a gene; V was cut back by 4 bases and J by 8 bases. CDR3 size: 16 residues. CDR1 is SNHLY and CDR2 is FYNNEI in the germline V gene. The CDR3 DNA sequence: TGTGCCAGCAGTGCAGGACAGGGGGTGTTAAGAGACGGCTACACCTTC. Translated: CASSAGQGVLRDGYTF.

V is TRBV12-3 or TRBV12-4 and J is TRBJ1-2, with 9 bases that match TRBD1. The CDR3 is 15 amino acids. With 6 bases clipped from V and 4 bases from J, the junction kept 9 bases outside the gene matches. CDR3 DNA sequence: TGTGCCAGCAGCATTAGGGGGACAGGGCTCTATGGCTACACCTTC. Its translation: CASSIRGTGLYGYTF.

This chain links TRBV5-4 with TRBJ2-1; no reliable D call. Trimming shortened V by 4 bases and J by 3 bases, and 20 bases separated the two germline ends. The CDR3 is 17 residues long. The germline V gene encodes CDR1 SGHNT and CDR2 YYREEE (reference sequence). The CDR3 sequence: CASSQRVVAQYYNEQFF. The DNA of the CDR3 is TGTGCCAGCAGCCAAAGGGTGGTAGCACAATACTACAATGAGCAGTTCTTC. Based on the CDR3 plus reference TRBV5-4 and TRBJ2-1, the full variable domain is ETGVTQSPTHLIKTRGQQVTLRCSSQSGHNTVSWYQQALGQGPQFIFQYYREEENGRGNFPPRFSGLQFPNYSSELNVNALELDDSALYLCASSQRVVAQYYNEQFFGPGTRLTVL.

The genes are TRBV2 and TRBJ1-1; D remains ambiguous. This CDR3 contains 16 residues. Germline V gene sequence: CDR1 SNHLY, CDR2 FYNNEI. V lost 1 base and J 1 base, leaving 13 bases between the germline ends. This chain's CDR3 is CASSEGEMGRNTEAFF. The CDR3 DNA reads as TGTGCCAGCAGTGAAGGGGAAATGGGCAGGAACACTGAAGCTTTCTTT.

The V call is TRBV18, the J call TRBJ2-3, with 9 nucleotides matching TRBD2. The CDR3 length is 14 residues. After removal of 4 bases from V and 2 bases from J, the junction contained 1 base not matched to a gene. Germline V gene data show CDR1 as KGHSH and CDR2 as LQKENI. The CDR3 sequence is CASSLAGVTDTQYF. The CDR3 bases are TGTGCCAGCTCACTAGCGGGGGTCACAGATACGCAGTATTTT.

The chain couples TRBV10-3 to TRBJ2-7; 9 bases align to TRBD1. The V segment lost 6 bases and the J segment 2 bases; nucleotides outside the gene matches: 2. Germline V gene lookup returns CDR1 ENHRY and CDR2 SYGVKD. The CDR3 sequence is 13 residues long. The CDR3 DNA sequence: TGTGCCATCAGGGGGACAGGGCCCTACGAGCAGTACTTC. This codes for CAIRGTGPYEQYF.

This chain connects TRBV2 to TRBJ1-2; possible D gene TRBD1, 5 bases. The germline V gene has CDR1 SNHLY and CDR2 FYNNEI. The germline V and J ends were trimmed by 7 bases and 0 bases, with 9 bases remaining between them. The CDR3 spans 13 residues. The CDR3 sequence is CASTQASNYGYTF. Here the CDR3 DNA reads TGTGCCAGCACACAGGCGTCTAACTATGGCTACACCTTC.

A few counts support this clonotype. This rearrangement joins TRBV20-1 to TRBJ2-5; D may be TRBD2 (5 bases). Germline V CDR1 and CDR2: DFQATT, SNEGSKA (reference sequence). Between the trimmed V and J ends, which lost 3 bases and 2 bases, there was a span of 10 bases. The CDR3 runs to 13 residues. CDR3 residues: CSASRTYQETQYF. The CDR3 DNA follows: TGCAGTGCTAGCAGGACTTATCAAGAGACCCAGTACTTC.

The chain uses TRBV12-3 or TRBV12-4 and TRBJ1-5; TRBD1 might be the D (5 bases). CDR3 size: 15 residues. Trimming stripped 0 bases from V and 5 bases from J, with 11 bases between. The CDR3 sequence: CASSLALGEDQPQHF. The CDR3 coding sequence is TGTGCCAGCAGTTTAGCGCTAGGGGAGGATCAGCCCCAGCATTTT.

CDR3 nucleotides: TGCGCCAGCAGCTTGGTGGGGGCCGTCGGAGAGACCCAGTACTTC. Residues: CASSLVGAVGETQYF. The J gene is TRBJ2-5, the V gene TRBV5-1; possibly TRBD1 for D (6 bases). V lost 0 bases, J lost 4 bases, and 13 bases lay in between. The CDR3 runs to 15 residues. Germline lookup yields CDR1 SGHRS and CDR2 YFSETQ.

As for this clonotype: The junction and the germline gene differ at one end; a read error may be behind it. The CDR3: CASNQAALTSTDTQYF. The CDR3 DNA sequence: TGTGCCAGCAACCAAGCAGCGTTAACTAGCACAGATACGCAGTATTTT. This chain joins TRBV3-1 and TRBJ2-3; D ambiguous. CDR1 is LGHDT, CDR2 YNNKEL, per germline (reference sequence). This CDR3 comprises 16 residues.

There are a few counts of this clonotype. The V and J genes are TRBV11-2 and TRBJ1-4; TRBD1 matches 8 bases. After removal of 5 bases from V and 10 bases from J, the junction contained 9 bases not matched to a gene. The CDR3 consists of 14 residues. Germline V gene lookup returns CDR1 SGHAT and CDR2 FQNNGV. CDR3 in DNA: TGTGCCAGCAGCCCCGATCTTACAGGGGGAAAACTGTTTTTT. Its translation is CASSPDLTGGKLFF.

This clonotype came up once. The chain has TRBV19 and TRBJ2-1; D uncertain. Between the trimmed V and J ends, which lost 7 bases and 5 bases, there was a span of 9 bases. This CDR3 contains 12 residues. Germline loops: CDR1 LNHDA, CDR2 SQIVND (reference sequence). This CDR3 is CASKVRDNEQFF. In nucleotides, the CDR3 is TGTGCCAGTAAGGTCCGAGACAATGAGCAGTTCTTC.

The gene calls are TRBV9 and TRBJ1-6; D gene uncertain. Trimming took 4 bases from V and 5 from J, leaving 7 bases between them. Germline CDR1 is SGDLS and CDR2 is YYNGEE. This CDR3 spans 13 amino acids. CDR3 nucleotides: TGTGCCAGCAGCAAGGCAGATAATTCACCCCTCCACTTT. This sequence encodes CASSKADNSPLHF. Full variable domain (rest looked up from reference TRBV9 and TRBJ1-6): DSGVTQTPKHLITATGQRVTLRCSPRSGDLSVYWYQQSLDQGLQFLIQYYNGEERAKGNILERFSAQQFPDLHSELNLSSLELGDSALYFCASSKADNSPLHFGNGTRLTVT.

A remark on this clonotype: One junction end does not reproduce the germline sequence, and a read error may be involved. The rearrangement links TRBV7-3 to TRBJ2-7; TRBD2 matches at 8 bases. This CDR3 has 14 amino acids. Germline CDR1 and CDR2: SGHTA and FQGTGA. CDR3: CASSLTSGLYEQYF. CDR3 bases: TGTGCCAGCAGCCTAACTAGCGGACTCTACGAGCAGTACTTC.

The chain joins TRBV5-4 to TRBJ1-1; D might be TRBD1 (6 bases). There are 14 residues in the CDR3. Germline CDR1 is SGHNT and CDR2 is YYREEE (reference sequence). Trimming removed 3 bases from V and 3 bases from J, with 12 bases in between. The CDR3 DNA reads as TGTGCCAGCAGCTCACAGGGATACGACACTGAAGCTTTCTTT. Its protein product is CASSSQGYDTEAFF.

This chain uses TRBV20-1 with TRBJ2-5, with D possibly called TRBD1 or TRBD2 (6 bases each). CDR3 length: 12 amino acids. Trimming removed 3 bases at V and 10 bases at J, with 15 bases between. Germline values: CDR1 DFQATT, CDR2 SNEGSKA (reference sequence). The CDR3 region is CSASRGPRDQYF. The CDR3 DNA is TGCAGTGCTAGTCGGGGGCCCCGAGACCAGTACTTC.

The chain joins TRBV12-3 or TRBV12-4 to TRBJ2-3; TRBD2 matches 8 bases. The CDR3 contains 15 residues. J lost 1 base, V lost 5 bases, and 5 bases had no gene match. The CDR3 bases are TGTGCCAGCAGTCCTCGGGGGGGAGGCACAGATACGCAGTATTTT. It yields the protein CASSPRGGGTDTQYF.

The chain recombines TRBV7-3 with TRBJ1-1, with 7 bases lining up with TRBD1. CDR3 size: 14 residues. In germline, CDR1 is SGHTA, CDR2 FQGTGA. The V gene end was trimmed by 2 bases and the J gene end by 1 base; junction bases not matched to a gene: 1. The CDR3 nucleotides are TGTGCCAGCAGCTTAGACAGGGAGAACACTGAAGCTTTCTTT. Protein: CASSLDRENTEAFF.

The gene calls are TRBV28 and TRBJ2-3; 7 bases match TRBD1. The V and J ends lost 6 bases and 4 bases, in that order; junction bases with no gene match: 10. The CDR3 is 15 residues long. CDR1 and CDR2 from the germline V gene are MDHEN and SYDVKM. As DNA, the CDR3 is TGTGCCAGCAGGAAGGACAGGTCGTTCGCAGATACGCAGTATTTT. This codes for CASRKDRSFADTQYF.

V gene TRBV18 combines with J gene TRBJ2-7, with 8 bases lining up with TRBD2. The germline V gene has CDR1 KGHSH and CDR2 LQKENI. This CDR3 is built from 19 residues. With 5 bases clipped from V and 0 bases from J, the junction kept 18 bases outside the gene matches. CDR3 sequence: CASSARNLGGAGDSYEQYF. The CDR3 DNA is TGTGCCAGCTCAGCCCGTAACCTCGGCGGAGCGGGGGACTCCTACGAGCAGTACTTC.